One and the same sample provided the 3 T cell receptor beta chains below, sequenced in a study of T cells in Graves' hyperthyroidism and ophthalmopathy (dated by TCRdb to between 2018 and 2021). Library creation used multiplex PCR. The reads were generated on an Illumina HiSeq 2000. TCR beta CDR3 regions were amplified from RNA transcripts. For the first round of RT-PCR on the TCR CDR3, the HTBI primer set was used together with the Qiagen OneStep RT-PCR kit. The public reads were quality trimmed at Q25 with fastp and then assembled into clones with MiXCR by TCRdb, keeping productive beta chains. Identical CDR3 proteins give one entry, which carries the most common genes and DNA. The sample yields about 400,000 distinct CDR3 sequences; 15% to 17% were counted once. Around 14% of the sample comes from the top ten. The sample comprised blood. These receptors all come from a woman under 30 with Graves' hyperthyroidism.

The sample holds a few counts of this clonotype. V and J are TRBV7-9 and TRBJ2-1, with 9 nucleotides matching TRBD2. Germline V gives CDR1 SEHNR, CDR2 FQNEAQ (reference sequence). This CDR3 region has 15 residues. V lost 2 bases to trimming and J lost 4 bases; unmatched junction nucleotides: 3. The CDR3 region is CASSLYTSGYNEQFF. The CDR3 bases are TGTGCCAGCAGCTTATATACTAGCGGGTACAATGAGCAGTTCTTC.

V and J are TRBV3-1 and TRBJ2-7, with TRBD1 matching over 7 bases. After removal of 3 bases from V and 3 bases from J, the junction contained 8 bases not matched to a gene. This CDR3 contains 15 residues. In germline, CDR1 is LGHDT, CDR2 YNNKEL (reference sequence). CDR3 DNA: TGTGCCAGCAGCCACCCCCGGGACAGCCACTACGAGCAGTACTTC. Protein sequence: CASSHPRDSHYEQYF.

This clonotype was seen a few times. The chain couples TRBV10-3 to TRBJ1-4; D is ambiguous. Looked up from germline, CDR1 is ENHRY and CDR2 is SYGVKD. The CDR3 loop spans 14 amino acids. V gave up 8 bases and J gave up 4 bases, with 14 bases separating them. CDR3 DNA sequence: TGTGCCATCTCCCCTGGATTGCATAATGAAAAACTGTTTTTT. This gives the protein CAISPGLHNEKLFF.